This T cell receptor (beta chain) is from a study of cytomegalovirus exposure and HLA in healthy donors. Donors showed nominal health when sampled, although they likely had unrecorded immune exposures. Primers included in the PCR were 60 Vbeta and 13 Jbeta primers. The data were produced by immunoSEQ multiplex PCR, yet TCRdb's version contains in-frame clones alone and is incomplete. Here the sample spans about 160,000 clones, about 74% being singletons. V dropped 6 bases and J dropped 6 bases, with 8 bases sitting between them. This CDR3 is 12 amino acids long. Looked up from germline, CDR1 is MNHNY and CDR2 is SVGAGI (reference sequence). As regards this clone: No antigen is known for it.

Study-level findings and limits: Over 150 TCR beta chains were listed as cytomegalovirus-associated. Solely CMV serostatus was available to characterize immune exposure. Later on, an analysis found that several of the most significant clusters appeared to be linked to common viral pathogens, which included parvovirus B19.

This chain uses TRBV6-6 with TRBJ2-2; D ambiguous. The receptor's source is a man aged 40-50 years in good health and CMV-seropositive. Sequencing was carried out using PBMCs. The CDR3 spells CASSFLAGELFF. CDR3 coding DNA: TGTGCCAGCAGCTTCCTAGCCGGGGAGCTGTTTTTT.